This TCR beta chain was sequenced during a study of OX40 agonist ivuxolimab in advanced cancers. For the study at large: In this cohort, patients received ivuxolimab, an agonistic anti-OX40 (CD134) antibody. Patients undergoing dose escalation presented with hepatocellular carcinoma, melanoma, renal cell or head and neck cancer. Overall study results and limits: CD4+ and CD8+ blood T cells expanded clonally by week 6 at 0.1 to 3.0 mg/kg. Clonal expansion in partial responders at 0.1-3.0 mg/kg ranked among the lowest.

With 2 bases clipped from V and 6 bases from J, the junction kept 11 bases outside the gene matches. This CDR3 contains 16 residues. Germline values: CDR1 SGHRS, CDR2 YFSETQ. Assay: immunoSEQ multiplex PCR; the TCRdb copy retains only in-frame clones and omits some. This table holds roughly 70,000 clones, over 75% found once. Turning to this clone: The antigen is unknown.

The receptor was derived from an adult with an advanced solid tumor such as melanoma, head and neck, liver or kidney cancer. The material sequenced was CD4+ or CD8+ T cells sorted from blood, taken in a trial of the OX40 agonist ivuxolimab. The chain combines TRBV5-1 with TRBJ2-7; 10 nucleotides agree with TRBD2. CDR3: CASSLQPAGGLGEQYF. In DNA form, the CDR3 reads TGCGCCAGCAGCTTACAACCAGCGGGGGGGCTGGGCGAGCAGTACTTC.